This T cell receptor (beta chain) is drawn from a study of shared clonotypes between healthy human individuals. Study-wide background: Donor ages ranged 18 to 49 years: a couple of women, a few men.

Using immunoSEQ multiplex PCR, the repertoire was profiled, and TCRdb retains in-frame clones only, with some absent. The repertoire includes roughly 770,000 clones, just over 95% of them detected once, and about 0.22% sits in the top ten. Concerning this clone: Antigen: not known.

The CDR3 is made up of 13 amino acids. Losses at the gene ends were 6 bases for V and 0 bases for J; bases not matched to a gene: 1. Germline V gives CDR1 ENHRY, CDR2 SYGVKD. Study-level results: Clonotype sharing across a few donors was observed for 4% to 6.5% of naive CD4 clonotypes. All-four-donor shared clonotypes had higher generation probabilities than non-shared clonotypes did.

Terminally differentiated effector memory CD45RA+ cells were excluded from the naive CD8 cells, which were CD45RO-negative and positively selected for CCR7. The clonotype was recovered from a man aged 25-45 years in good health. Specimen: naive CD8+ T cells sorted from blood. V gene TRBV10-3 combines with J gene TRBJ2-7; 8 bases are shared with TRBD1. For the CDR3, the DNA is TGTGCCATCAGGGACAGGGACTCCTACGAGCAGTACTTC. It specifies CAIRDRDSYEQYF.